Listed here are 8 T cell receptor beta chains from one sample, sequenced in a study of blood T cell repertoires in COVID-19. Some clones are missing from TCRdb's copy, which holds only in-frame ones; the method was immunoSEQ multiplex PCR. This sample has some 58,000 clones, with just over 85% found just once. Specimen: peripheral blood. The receptors shown here come from a man aged 35-49 years with acute or convalescent COVID-19.

This clone appeared once. This rearrangement joins TRBV11-3 to TRBJ2-1; 13 bases are shared with TRBD2. Germline CDR1 and CDR2: SGHNT and YENEEA. The V segment lost 5 bases and the J segment 12 bases; nucleotides outside the gene matches: 7. The CDR3 loop spans 14 amino acids. CDR3 coding DNA: TGTGCCAGCAGCCCACCGGGACTAGCGGGGATGCAGTTCTTC. Translating gives CASSPPGLAGMQFF. Variable domain in full (rest from reference TRBV11-3 and TRBJ2-1): EAGVVQSPRYKIIEKKQPVAFWCNPISGHNTLYWYLQNLGQGPELLIRYENEEAVDDSQLPKDRFSAERLKGVDSTLKIQPAELGDSAVYLCASSPPGLAGMQFFGPGTRLTVL.

CDR3 residues: CASSPTRTGGIYGYTF. CDR3 coding DNA: TGTGCCAGCAGTCCGACTAGGACAGGGGGAATCTATGGCTACACCTTC. This chain uses TRBV28 with TRBJ1-2; TRBD1 matches at 10 bases. Trimming at V came to 5 bases and at J to 4 bases, leaving 10 bases not matched to a gene. Germline V gives CDR1 MDHEN, CDR2 SYDVKM. This CDR3 has 16 amino acids.

The CDR3, as DNA: TGCGCCAGCAGCTCCTCGACAGGCACAGATACGCAGTATTTT. Its protein product is CASSSSTGTDTQYF. J is TRBJ2-3 and V is TRBV5-1, with D possibly TRBD1 on 5 matching bases. Deletions cut 3 bases from V and 1 base from J, with 9 bases between. The CDR3 sequence is 14 residues long. Germline lookup yields CDR1 SGHRS and CDR2 YFSETQ.

The chain combines TRBV5-6 with TRBJ1-5; D possibly corresponds to TRBD1 (6 bases). Trimming took off 5 bases at V and 7 bases at J, with 13 bases between the two ends. Per the germline V gene, CDR1 is SGHDT and CDR2 is YYEEEE. The CDR3 has 13 residues. DNA for the CDR3: TGTGCCAGCAGTTTTGGAAGGGGGCAGCCCCAGCATTTT. Its translation: CASSFGRGQPQHF.

This chain connects TRBV6-5 to TRBJ2-7; the D gene is possibly TRBD2 (5 bases). This CDR3 is 10 amino acids long. Germline V gene sequence: CDR1 MNHEY, CDR2 SVGAGI. Trimming removed 6 bases from V and 7 bases from J, with 7 bases in between. The CDR3 is CASRGEEQYF. CDR3 coding DNA: TGTGCCAGCAGGGGAGAGGAGCAGTACTTC.

J is TRBJ2-1 and V is TRBV4-2; D might be TRBD1 (5 bases). V shed 0 bases and J shed 5 bases, with 11 bases lying between them. Germline CDR1 reads LGHNA; CDR2 reads YNFKEQ. The CDR3 loop spans 15 amino acids. CDR3 sequence (DNA): TGTGCCAGCAGCCAAGAGGGGCCCTCAGACAATGAGCAGTTCTTC. It yields the protein CASSQEGPSDNEQFF.

The rearrangement uses TRBV19 and TRBJ2-3, with unresolved D. Trimming cost V 7 bases and J 7 bases, with 9 bases left between them. Germline CDR1 LNHDA, CDR2 SQIVND (reference sequence). This CDR3 contains 11 residues. The CDR3: CASTLENTQYF. CDR3 DNA: TGTGCCAGTACCTTAGAGAATACGCAGTATTTT.

V gene TRBV7-8 combines with J gene TRBJ1-3, with D perhaps matching TRBD1 (5 bases). Germline V gene lookup returns CDR1 SGHVS and CDR2 FQNEAQ. The CDR3 spans 14 residues. Trimming pared 3 bases from V and 4 bases from J, leaving 10 bases between. CDR3 protein: CASSFSGVGNTIYF. The CDR3 nucleotides are TGTGCCAGCAGCTTCTCGGGGGTGGGAAACACCATATATTTT.